These 10 T cell receptor beta chains came from one sample sequenced in a study of blood T cells in healthy people across ages (dated by TCRdb to the mid-2010s). Library method: 5' RACE. Instrument on record: Illumina HiSeq 2500. A second PCR of about 7 to 12 cycles was run with a J-beta primer mix and a sample-barcoded 5' primer. The public reads were run again by TCRdb, first through fastp at Q25 and then through MiXCR, and only productive beta chains were kept. Every distinct CDR3 protein forms one entry, paired with its most common genes and DNA. Present in this sample are 950,000 to 1,200,000 distinct CDR3 sequences, 30% to 40% of which were seen just once. Around 13% of the sample belongs to the ten largest clones. Sequencing was performed on blood. Receptors were obtained from a man younger than 35 in good health.

This clonotype turned up a few times. The rearrangement uses TRBV5-1 and TRBJ2-1; a possible D gene is TRBD1 (6 bases). In germline, CDR1 is SGHRS, CDR2 YFSETQ. The CDR3 runs 16 residues. Trimming stripped 0 bases from V and 3 bases from J, with 13 bases between. As DNA, the CDR3 is TGCGCCAGCAGCTTGGAAGTCGGACAGCACTACAATGAGCAGTTCTTC. It translates to CASSLEVGQHYNEQFF.

This chain connects TRBV9 to TRBJ2-1; D might be TRBD2 (5 bases). V lost 4 bases and J 6 bases, leaving 11 bases between the germline ends. CDR1 SGDLS and CDR2 YYNGEE come from the germline V gene. This CDR3 is built from 13 residues. CDR3 amino acids: CASSTSDSNEQFF. The DNA for the CDR3 is TGTGCCAGCAGCACCTCGGACTCCAATGAGCAGTTCTTC. Full variable domain (remainder filled in from reference TRBV9 and TRBJ2-1): DSGVTQTPKHLITATGQRVTLRCSPRSGDLSVYWYQQSLDQGLQFLIQYYNGEERAKGNILERFSAQQFPDLHSELNLSSLELGDSALYFCASSTSDSNEQFFGPGTRLTVL.

The V gene is TRBV5-1, the J gene TRBJ2-1; no definite D call. V lost 2 bases, J lost 1 base, and 10 bases lay in between. The CDR3 consists of 15 residues. Germline V gene data show CDR1 as SGHRS and CDR2 as YFSETQ. DNA of the CDR3: TGCGCCAGCAGCTTAGCTGAACCTTCCTACAATGAGCAGTTCTTC. As protein: CASSLAEPSYNEQFF. Combining the CDR3 with reference TRBV5-1 and TRBJ2-1 gives the whole variable domain KAGVTQTPRYLIKTRGQQVTLSCSPISGHRSVSWYQQTPGQGLQFLFEYFSETQRNKGNFPGRFSGRQFSNSRSEMNVSTLELGDSALYLCASSLAEPSYNEQFFGPGTRLTVL.

The chain is built from TRBV30 and TRBJ1-2; D is undetermined. The CDR3 is made up of 13 amino acids. Germline lookup yields CDR1 GTSNPN and CDR2 SVGIG (reference sequence). With 5 bases removed from V and 0 bases from J, the gap between germline ends came to 10 bases. This CDR3 is CAWGEGTNYGYTF. The CDR3 nucleotides are TGTGCCTGGGGAGAGGGAACTAACTATGGCTACACCTTC.

The chain couples TRBV10-3 to TRBJ2-7; TRBD2 might be the D (7 bases). This CDR3 is 17 amino acids long. In germline, CDR1 is ENHRY, CDR2 SYGVKD. The ends were cut back, 0 bases at V and 7 bases at J, with 22 bases in the middle. The DNA of the CDR3 is TGTGCCATCAGTGAGTCGACTCTGGCGGGGGCATACAATGAGCAGTACTTC. Residues: CAISESTLAGAYNEQYF.

This clonotype was seen many times. The rearrangement links TRBV7-9 to TRBJ1-5, with D hard to call. Trimming left V 5 bases short and J 0 bases short, with 11 bases between. Germline CDR1 SEHNR, CDR2 FQNEAQ (reference sequence). This CDR3 is 15 amino acids long. CDR3 sequence reads: CASSRSQTSNQPQHF. For the CDR3, the DNA is TGTGCCAGCAGCCGCTCCCAGACTAGCAATCAGCCCCAGCATTTT.

This clonotype was seen only a few times. The V gene is TRBV6-6, the J gene TRBJ1-6, with 7 bases matching TRBD1. V was clipped by 8 bases and J by 6 bases; unmatched bases: 4. The germline V gene has CDR1 MNHNY and CDR2 SVGAGI (reference sequence). The CDR3 totals 13 residues. The CDR3 DNA sequence: TGTGCCAGCGGGACAGTGACTAATTCACCCCTCCACTTT. This encodes CASGTVTNSPLHF.

There are a few counts of this clonotype. The gene calls are TRBV2 and TRBJ1-2; D not certain. This CDR3 region has 13 residues. In germline, CDR1 is SNHLY, CDR2 FYNNEI. Trimming took 5 bases from V and 3 from J, leaving 10 bases between them. The CDR3 nucleotides read TGTGCCAGCAGTCGAGGGTTGGACTATGGCTACACCTTC. It translates to CASSRGLDYGYTF. The full variable domain, completed using reference TRBV2 and TRBJ1-2, is EPEVTQTPSHQVTQMGQEVILRCVPISNHLYFYWYRQILGQKVEFLVSFYNNEISEKSEIFDDQFSVERPDGSNFTLKIRSTKLEDSAMYFCASSRGLDYGYTFGSGTRLTVV.

This CDR3 reads CASSVAAGGNTDTQYF. CDR3 bases: TGTGCCAGCAGCGTAGCTGCGGGGGGGAACACAGATACGCAGTATTTT. The rearrangement links TRBV9 to TRBJ2-3; 9 positions agree with TRBD2. The CDR3 contains 16 residues. Germline CDR1 SGDLS, CDR2 YYNGEE. Trimming took 0 bases from V and 2 from J; bases not matched to a gene: 4.

V and J are TRBV12-5 and TRBJ2-2, with D possibly being TRBD1 (5 bases). Looked up from germline, CDR1 is LGHNT and CDR2 is FRNRAP. The ends were cut back, 0 bases at V and 5 bases at J, with 10 bases in the middle. The CDR3 has 15 amino acids. CDR3 nucleotide sequence: TGTGCTAGTGGTTTGGTCCGACAGCCTACCGGGGAGCTGTTTTTT. Its translation is CASGLVRQPTGELFF.